Following are 13 T cell receptor beta chains from one sample sequenced in a study of blood T cell repertoires in COVID-19. Using immunoSEQ multiplex PCR, the repertoire was profiled, and TCRdb retains in-frame clones only, with some absent. The sample comprises more than 140,000 clones, approximately 80% of which are singletons, and roughly 7.9% rests with the top ten. The sequenced sample was peripheral blood. The receptor set was obtained from a woman between 45 and 65 years old in a cohort sampled during active or convalescent COVID-19.

This sequence joins TRBV4-3 and TRBJ2-7; 7 bases are shared with TRBD1. The CDR3 length is 17 residues. After removal of 4 bases from V and 3 bases from J, the junction contained 15 bases not matched to a gene. Germline V gives CDR1 LGHNA, CDR2 YSLEER. The CDR3 sequence: CASSRGLRQGSVYEQYF. The CDR3 region has the DNA TGCGCCAGCAGCCGGGGCCTCCGACAGGGAAGTGTCTACGAGCAGTACTTC.

The chain employs TRBV3-1 (or the pseudogene TRBV3-2) and TRBJ1-6, with D perhaps matching TRBD1 (6 bases). Germline CDR1 LGHDT, CDR2 YNNKEL (reference sequence). The CDR3 is 14 residues long. Trimming took 2 bases from V and 6 from J, leaving 8 bases between them. DNA of the CDR3: TGTGCCAGCAGCCAACAGGGGAGTAATTCACCCCTCCACTTT. Its translation: CASSQQGSNSPLHF.

The chain couples TRBV2 to TRBJ2-5; the D is unclear. CDR1 and CDR2 from the germline V gene are SNHLY and FYNNEI. V lost 6 bases and J lost 2, with 7 bases in between. The CDR3 spans 12 residues. The CDR3 loop reads CASRKLQETQYF. The CDR3 DNA reads as TGTGCCAGCAGGAAACTTCAAGAGACCCAGTACTTC.

The V and J genes are TRBV3-1 (or the pseudogene TRBV3-2) and TRBJ2-3, with a weak D call TRBD2 (6 bases). Trimming took off 0 bases at V and 4 bases at J, with 8 bases between the two ends. From germline, CDR1 is LGHDT and CDR2 YNNKEL (reference sequence). The CDR3 is 14 amino acids. In nucleotides, the CDR3 is TGTGCCAGCAGCCAAGATACTAGCTCAGATACGCAGTATTTT. Encoded protein: CASSQDTSSDTQYF.

V is TRBV20-1 and J is TRBJ1-1; the match to TRBD1 covers 8 bases. Germline values: CDR1 DFQATT, CDR2 SNEGSKA (reference sequence). With V trimmed by 3 bases and J by 6 bases, 6 bases remained unmatched. The CDR3 sequence is 13 residues long. CDR3 DNA sequence: TGCAGTGCTAGTGGACAGGGTATTTCTGAAGCTTTCTTT. This translates into CSASGQGISEAFF.

The chain carries TRBV19 and TRBJ1-1; 7 positions match TRBD1. The V and J ends lost 9 bases and 1 base, in that order; junction bases with no gene match: 11. Looked up from germline, CDR1 is LNHDA and CDR2 is SQIVND (reference sequence). This CDR3 is built from 15 residues. CDR3 sequence: CASTGGGTANTEAFF. Here the CDR3 DNA reads TGTGCCAGCACAGGAGGGGGCACGGCGAACACTGAAGCTTTCTTT.

The sample holds a few counts of this clone. This chain links TRBV30 with TRBJ1-2; the D is unclear. The germline gives CDR1 GTSNPN, CDR2 SVGIG (reference sequence). The length of the CDR3 is 18 residues. V was clipped by 0 bases and J by 1 base, with 21 bases between them. The CDR3 protein is CAWSVPPERAGYNYGYTF. CDR3 sequence (DNA): TGTGCCTGGAGTGTACCCCCCGAGCGGGCAGGATATAACTATGGCTACACCTTC.

The gene calls are TRBV3-1 (or the pseudogene TRBV3-2) and TRBJ2-7, with 8 bases that match TRBD2. The CDR3 spans 14 residues. The junction had 7 bases not matched to a gene; V was cut back by 4 bases and J by 5 bases. Germline loops: CDR1 LGHDT, CDR2 YNNKEL (reference sequence). DNA for the CDR3: TGTGCCAGCAGCCTCCGGGGGGGGGCAGACGAGCAGTACTTC. The encoded protein is CASSLRGGADEQYF.

The chain employs TRBV7-2 and TRBJ1-5; TRBD1 matches at 7 bases. CDR3 length equals 16 residues. V was pared by 1 base and J by 1 base, with 4 bases of the junction left unmatched. The germline CDR1 and CDR2 sequences are SGHTA and FQGNSA. This CDR3 reads CASSLGQGGSNQPQHF. As DNA, the CDR3 is TGTGCCAGCAGCTTAGGTCAAGGGGGCAGCAATCAGCCCCAGCATTTT.

The rearrangement joins TRBV4-1 to TRBJ2-7; the match to TRBD1 covers 7 bases. The V gene's germline CDR1 is MGHRA and CDR2 YSYEKL. V dropped 1 base and J dropped 2; count of bases not matched to a gene: 2. CDR3 size: 14 residues. CDR3 in amino acids: CASSQVTGAYEQYF. The CDR3 DNA reads as TGCGCCAGCAGCCAAGTTACAGGGGCCTACGAGCAGTACTTC.

This clone was recorded only once. The chain has TRBV14 and TRBJ1-2, with a possible D match to TRBD1 (6 bases). Trimming took off 8 bases at V and 2 bases at J, with 9 bases between the two ends. This CDR3 has 12 amino acids. Germline assignment: CDR1 SGHDN and CDR2 FVKESK. Here the CDR3 DNA reads TGTGCCAGCGGGAGGGGGAACTATGGCTACACCTTC. Encoded protein: CASGRGNYGYTF.

This clone occurred once. V gene TRBV7-9 combines with J gene TRBJ2-1, with 9 bases fitting TRBD2. Trimming took 2 bases from V and 5 from J; bases not matched to a gene: 7. This CDR3 has 16 residues. Germline CDR1 and CDR2: SEHNR and FQNEAQ (reference sequence). This CDR3 reads CASSLYRGGADNEQFF. The CDR3 nucleotides are TGTGCCAGCAGCTTATATCGCGGGGGGGCTGACAATGAGCAGTTCTTC.

The J gene is TRBJ2-3, the V gene TRBV30; TRBD1 matches 7 bases. The CDR3 length is 14 residues. CDR1 GTSNPN and CDR2 SVGIG come from the germline V gene (reference sequence). Trimming took 3 bases from V and 3 from J; bases not matched to a gene: 6. The CDR3: CAWSPGQTTDTQYF. DNA for the CDR3: TGTGCCTGGAGCCCGGGACAGACGACAGATACGCAGTATTTT.